This T cell receptor (beta chain) was captured in a study of cytomegalovirus exposure and HLA in healthy donors. Germline V gene sequence: CDR1 LGHNA, CDR2 YNFKEQ. This CDR3 contains 17 residues. The V and J ends lost 0 bases and 2 bases, in that order; junction bases with no gene match: 6. Researchers ran the PCR with 60 Vbeta and 13 Jbeta primers. This table comes from immunoSEQ multiplex PCR, and its TCRdb copy is limited to in-frame clones, with some not included. Altogether some 120,000 clones are present, 75% to 85% being singletons, with the ten largest covering roughly 9.3%. The source material was PBMCs. This chain links TRBV4-2 with TRBJ2-1; 8 bases map to TRBD2. The clonotype was recovered from a woman aged 50 to 60 in good health and CMV-seropositive. DNA for the CDR3: TGTGCCAGCAGCCAAGATCACAGCGGGAGCCCCTACAATGAGCAGTTCTTC. Residues: CASSQDHSGSPYNEQFF.